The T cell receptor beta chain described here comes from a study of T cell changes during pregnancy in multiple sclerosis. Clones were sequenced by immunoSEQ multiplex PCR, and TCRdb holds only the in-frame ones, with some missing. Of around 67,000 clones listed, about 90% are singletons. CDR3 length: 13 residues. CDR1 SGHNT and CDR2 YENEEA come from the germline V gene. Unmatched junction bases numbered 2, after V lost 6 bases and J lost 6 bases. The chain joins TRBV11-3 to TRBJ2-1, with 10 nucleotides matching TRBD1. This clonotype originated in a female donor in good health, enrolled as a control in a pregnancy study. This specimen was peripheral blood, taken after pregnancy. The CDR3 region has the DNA TGTGCCAGCAGTCGACAGGGGGCCAATGAGCAGTTCTTC. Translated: CASSRQGANEQFF.